This T cell receptor beta chain was found in a study of brain T cells in children with intractable seizures. Germline loops: CDR1 MNHEY, CDR2 SVGAGI. This CDR3 has 14 residues. Trimming removed 5 bases from V and 4 bases from J; junction bases left unmatched: 6. Some clones are missing from TCRdb's copy, which holds only in-frame ones; the method was immunoSEQ multiplex PCR. In the table there are 300,000 to 400,000 clones, about 94% of which are singletons. With respect to this clone: Its target is not known.

As to time point: blood from clinic visit 5 months post-surgery; TSC patient then seizure free. Sequencing was limited to surgery cases with top T cell transcript signatures in brain tissue. Before surgery, patients took at least one anti-epileptic drug. Study-wide results and caveats: HCMV serostatus was not known, and viral specificity came from CDR3 similarity only. Pre- and post-surgery blood differed in depth, so pre-surgery absences may be undersampling.

The chain couples TRBV6-5 to TRBJ1-1; the match to TRBD1 covers 8 bases. The TCR was taken from a boy less than two years old with tuberous sclerosis and intractable seizures. The sample was peripheral blood, taken approximately 5 months after surgery. CDR3 DNA sequence: TGTGCCAGCAGTCTTACAGGGGGAATCACTGAAGCTTTCTTT. Its protein product is CASSLTGGITEAFF.